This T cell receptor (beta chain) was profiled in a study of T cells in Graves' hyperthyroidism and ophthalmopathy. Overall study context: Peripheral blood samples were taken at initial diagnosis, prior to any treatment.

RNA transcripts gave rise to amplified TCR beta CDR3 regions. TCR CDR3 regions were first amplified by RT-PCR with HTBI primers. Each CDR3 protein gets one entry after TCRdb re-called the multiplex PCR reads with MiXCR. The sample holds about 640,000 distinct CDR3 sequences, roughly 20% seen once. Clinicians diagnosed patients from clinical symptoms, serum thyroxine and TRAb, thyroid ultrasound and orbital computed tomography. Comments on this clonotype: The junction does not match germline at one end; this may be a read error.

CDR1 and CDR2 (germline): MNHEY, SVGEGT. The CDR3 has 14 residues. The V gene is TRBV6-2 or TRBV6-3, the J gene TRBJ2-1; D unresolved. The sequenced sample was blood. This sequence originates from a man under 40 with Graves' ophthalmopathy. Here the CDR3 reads CASSMTVTYNGQFF. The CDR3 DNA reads TGTGCCAGCAGCATGACGGTGACCTACAATGGGCAGTTCTTC.